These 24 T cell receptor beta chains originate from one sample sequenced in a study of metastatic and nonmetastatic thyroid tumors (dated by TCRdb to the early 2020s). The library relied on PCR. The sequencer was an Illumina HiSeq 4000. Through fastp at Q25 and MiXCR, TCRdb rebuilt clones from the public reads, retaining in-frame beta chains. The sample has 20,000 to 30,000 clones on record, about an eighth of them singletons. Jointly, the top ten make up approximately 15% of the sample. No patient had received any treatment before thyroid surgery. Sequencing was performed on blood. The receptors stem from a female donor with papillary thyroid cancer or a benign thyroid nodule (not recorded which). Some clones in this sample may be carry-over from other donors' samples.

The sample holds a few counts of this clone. CDR3 sequence (DNA): TGTGCCAGCAGTTTTTCCGGACCCCATCGAGAGCAGTACTTC. The encoded protein is CASSFSGPHREQYF. The chain joins TRBV27 to TRBJ2-7; D gene uncertain. V was cut by 3 bases and J by 7 bases, with 16 bases left in between. CDR1 and CDR2 (germline): MNHEY, SMNVEV (reference sequence). The CDR3 loop spans 14 amino acids.

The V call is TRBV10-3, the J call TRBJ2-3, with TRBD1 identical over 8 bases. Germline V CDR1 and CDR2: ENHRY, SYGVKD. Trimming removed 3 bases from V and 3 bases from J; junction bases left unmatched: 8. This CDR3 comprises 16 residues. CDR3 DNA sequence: TGTGCCATCAGTGACCCGGACAGGGAGTCTACAGATACGCAGTATTTT. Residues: CAISDPDRESTDTQYF.

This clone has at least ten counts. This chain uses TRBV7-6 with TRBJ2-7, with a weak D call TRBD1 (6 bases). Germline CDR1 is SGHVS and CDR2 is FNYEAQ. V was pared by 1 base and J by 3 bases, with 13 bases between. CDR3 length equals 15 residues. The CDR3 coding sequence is TGTGCCAGCAGCTTAGGGCAGGGGATAGGCTACGAGCAGTACTTC. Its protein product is CASSLGQGIGYEQYF.

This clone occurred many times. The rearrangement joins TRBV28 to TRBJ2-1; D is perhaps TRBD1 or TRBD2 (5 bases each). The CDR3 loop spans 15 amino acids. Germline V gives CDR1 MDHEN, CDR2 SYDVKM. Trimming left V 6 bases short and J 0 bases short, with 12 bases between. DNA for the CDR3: TGTGCCAGCAGGGCCGGGGACCTCTCCTACAATGAGCAGTTCTTC. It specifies CASRAGDLSYNEQFF. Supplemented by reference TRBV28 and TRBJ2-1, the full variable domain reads DVKVTQSSRYLVKRTGEKVFLECVQDMDHENMFWYRQDPGLGLRLIYFSYDVKMKEKGDIPEGYSVSREKKERFSLILESASTNQTSMYLCASRAGDLSYNEQFFGPGTRLTVL.

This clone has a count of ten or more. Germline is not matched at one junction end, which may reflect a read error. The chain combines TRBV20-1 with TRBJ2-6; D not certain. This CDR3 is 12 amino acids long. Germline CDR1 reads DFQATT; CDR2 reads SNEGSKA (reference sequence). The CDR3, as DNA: TGCAGTGCCAGAGCAGGGGCCAACGTCCTGACTTTC. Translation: CSARAGANVLTF.

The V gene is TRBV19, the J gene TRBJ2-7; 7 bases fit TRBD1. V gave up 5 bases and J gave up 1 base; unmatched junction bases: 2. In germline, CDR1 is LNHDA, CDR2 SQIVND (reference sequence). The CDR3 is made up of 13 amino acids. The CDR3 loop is CASSATGSYEQYF. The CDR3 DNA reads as TGTGCCAGTAGTGCGACAGGGTCCTACGAGCAGTACTTC.

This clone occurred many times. For the CDR3, the DNA is TGTGCCAGCAGTTACGCAATGTTAGGTGAGCAGTTCTTC. This gives the protein CASSYAMLGEQFF. J is TRBJ2-1 and V is TRBV6-6; no reliable D call. This CDR3 has 13 residues. V shed 2 bases and J shed 9 bases, with 11 bases lying between them. Germline CDR1 is MNHNY and CDR2 is SVGAGI (reference sequence).

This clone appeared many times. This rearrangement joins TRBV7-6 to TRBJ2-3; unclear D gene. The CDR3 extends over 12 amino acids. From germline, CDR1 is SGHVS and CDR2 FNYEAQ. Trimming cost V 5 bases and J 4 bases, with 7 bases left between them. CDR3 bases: TGTGCCAGCAGCCTTACCCCAGATACGCAGTATTTT. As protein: CASSLTPDTQYF.

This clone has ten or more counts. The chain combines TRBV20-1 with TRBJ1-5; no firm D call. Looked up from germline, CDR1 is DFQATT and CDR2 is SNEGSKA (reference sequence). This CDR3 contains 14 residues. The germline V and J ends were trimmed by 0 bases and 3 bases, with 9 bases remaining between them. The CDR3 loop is CSARDRSINQPQHF. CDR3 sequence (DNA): TGCAGTGCTAGAGACAGAAGCATCAATCAGCCCCAGCATTTT.

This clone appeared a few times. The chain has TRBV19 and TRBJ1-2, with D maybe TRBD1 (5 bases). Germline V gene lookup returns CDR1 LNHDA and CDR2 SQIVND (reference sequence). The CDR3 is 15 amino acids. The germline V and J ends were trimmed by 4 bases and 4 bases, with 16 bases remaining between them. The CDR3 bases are TGTGCCAGTAGTACCATACGGGACGGAGGCTATGGCTACACCTTC. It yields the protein CASSTIRDGGYGYTF.

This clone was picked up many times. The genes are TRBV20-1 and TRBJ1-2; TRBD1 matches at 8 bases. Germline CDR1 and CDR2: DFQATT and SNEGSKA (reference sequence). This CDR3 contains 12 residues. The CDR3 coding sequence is TGCGCGGGCCCACAGGGGGGTTATGGCTACACCTTC. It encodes CAGPQGGYGYTF.

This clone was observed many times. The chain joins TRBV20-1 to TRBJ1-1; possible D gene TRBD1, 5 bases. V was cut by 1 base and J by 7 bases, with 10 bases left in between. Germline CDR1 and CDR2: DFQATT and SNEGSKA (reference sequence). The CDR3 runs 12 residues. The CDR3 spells CSARATGGEAFF. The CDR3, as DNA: TGCAGTGCTAGAGCCACCGGGGGTGAAGCTTTCTTT.

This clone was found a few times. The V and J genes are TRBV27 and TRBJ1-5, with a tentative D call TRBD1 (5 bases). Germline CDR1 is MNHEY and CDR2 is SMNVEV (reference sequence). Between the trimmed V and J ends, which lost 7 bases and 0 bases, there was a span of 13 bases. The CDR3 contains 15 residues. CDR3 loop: CASKSGTGSNQPQHF. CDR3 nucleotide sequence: TGTGCCAGCAAGTCAGGGACGGGTAGCAATCAGCCCCAGCATTTT.

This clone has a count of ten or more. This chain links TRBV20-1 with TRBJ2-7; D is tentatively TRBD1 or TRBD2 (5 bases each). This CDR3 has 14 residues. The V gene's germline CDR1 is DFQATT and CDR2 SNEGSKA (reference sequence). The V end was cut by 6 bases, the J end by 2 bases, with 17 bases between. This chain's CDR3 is CSATRDRLPYEQYF. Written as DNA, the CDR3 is TGCAGTGCCACCAGGGACCGCCTCCCCTACGAGCAGTACTTC.

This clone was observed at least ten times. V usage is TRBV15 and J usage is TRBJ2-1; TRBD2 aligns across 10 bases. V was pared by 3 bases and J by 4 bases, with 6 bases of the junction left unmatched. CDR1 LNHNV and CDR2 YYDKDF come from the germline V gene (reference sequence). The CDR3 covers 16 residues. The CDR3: CATSSRRAGGYNEQFF. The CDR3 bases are TGTGCCACCAGCAGCCGGAGAGCGGGAGGGTACAATGAGCAGTTCTTC. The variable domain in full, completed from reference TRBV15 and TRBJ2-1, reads DAMVIQNPRYQVTQFGKPVTLSCSQTLNHNVMYWYQQKSSQAPKLLFHYYDKDFNNEADTPDNFQSRRPNTSFCFLDIRSPGLGDTAMYLCATSSRRAGGYNEQFFGPGTRLTVL.

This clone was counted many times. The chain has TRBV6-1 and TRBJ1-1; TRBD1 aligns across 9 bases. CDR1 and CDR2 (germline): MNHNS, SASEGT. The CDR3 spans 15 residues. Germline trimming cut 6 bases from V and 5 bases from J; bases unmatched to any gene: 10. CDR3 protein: CASRNRGRVLTEAFF. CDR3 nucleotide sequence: TGTGCCAGCAGGAACAGGGGGCGTGTGCTAACTGAAGCTTTCTTT.

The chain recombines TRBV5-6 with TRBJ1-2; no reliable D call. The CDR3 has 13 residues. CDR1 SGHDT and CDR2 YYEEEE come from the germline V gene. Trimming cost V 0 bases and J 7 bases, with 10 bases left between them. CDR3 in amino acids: CASSLGSDFGYTF. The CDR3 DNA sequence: TGTGCCAGCAGCTTGGGGAGCGACTTTGGCTACACCTTC.

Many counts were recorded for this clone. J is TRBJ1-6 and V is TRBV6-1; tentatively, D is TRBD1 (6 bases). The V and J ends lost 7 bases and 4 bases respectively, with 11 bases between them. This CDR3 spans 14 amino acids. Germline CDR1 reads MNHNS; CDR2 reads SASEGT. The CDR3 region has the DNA TGTGCCAGCAAAAGCGGACAGTATAATTCACCCCTCCACTTT. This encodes CASKSGQYNSPLHF.

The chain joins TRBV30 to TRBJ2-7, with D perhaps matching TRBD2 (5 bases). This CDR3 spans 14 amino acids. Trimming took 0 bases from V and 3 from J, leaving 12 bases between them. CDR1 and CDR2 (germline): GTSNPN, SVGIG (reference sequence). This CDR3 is CAWSVLGGLYEQYF. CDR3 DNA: TGTGCCTGGAGTGTACTGGGCGGACTCTACGAGCAGTACTTC. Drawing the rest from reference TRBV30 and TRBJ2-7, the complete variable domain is SQTIHQWPATLVQPVGSPLSLECTVEGTSNPNLYWYRQAAGRGLQLLFYSVGIGQISSEVPQNLSASRPQDRQFILSSKKLLLSDSGFYLCAWSVLGGLYEQYFGPGTRLTVT.

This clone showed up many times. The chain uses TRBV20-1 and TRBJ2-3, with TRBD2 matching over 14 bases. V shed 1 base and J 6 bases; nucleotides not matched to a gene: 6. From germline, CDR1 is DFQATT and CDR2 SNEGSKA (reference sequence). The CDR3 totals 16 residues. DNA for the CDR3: TGCAGTGCTAGAGGACCGGGACTAGCGGGAGAGGATACGCAGTATTTT. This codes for CSARGPGLAGEDTQYF.

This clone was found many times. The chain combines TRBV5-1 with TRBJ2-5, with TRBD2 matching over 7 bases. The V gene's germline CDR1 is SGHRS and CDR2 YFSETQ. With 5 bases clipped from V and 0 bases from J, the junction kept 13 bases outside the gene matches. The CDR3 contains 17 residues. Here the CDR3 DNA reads TGCGCCAGCAGGCGGTTAGGGCTAGCGGACCACCAAGAGACCCAGTACTTC. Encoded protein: CASRRLGLADHQETQYF.

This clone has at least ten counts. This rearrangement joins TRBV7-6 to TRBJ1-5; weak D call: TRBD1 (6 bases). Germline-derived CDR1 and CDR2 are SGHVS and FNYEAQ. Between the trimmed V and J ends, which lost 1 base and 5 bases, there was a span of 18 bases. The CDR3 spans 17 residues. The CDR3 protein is CASSLGVRGAGYQPQHF. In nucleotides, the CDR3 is TGTGCCAGCAGCTTAGGTGTAAGGGGGGCAGGCTATCAGCCCCAGCATTTT. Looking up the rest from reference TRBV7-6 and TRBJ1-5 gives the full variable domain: GAGVSQSPRYKVTKRGQDVALRCDPISGHVSLYWYRQALGQGPEFLTYFNYEAQQDKSGLPNDRFSAERPEGSISTLTIQRTEQRDSAMYRCASSLGVRGAGYQPQHFGDGTRLSIL.

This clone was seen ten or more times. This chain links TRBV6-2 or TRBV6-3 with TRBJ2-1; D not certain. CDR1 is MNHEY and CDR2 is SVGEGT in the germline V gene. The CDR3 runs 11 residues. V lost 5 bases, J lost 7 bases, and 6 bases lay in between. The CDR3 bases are TGTGCCAGCAGTAACGGGAATGAGCAGTTCTTC. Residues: CASSNGNEQFF.

CDR3 protein: CAWLPGQGAPTEAFF. CDR3 nucleotide sequence: TGTGCCTGGTTGCCTGGACAGGGGGCGCCCACTGAAGCTTTCTTT. J is TRBJ1-1 and V is TRBV30, with 11 bases identical to TRBD1. The CDR3 has 15 residues. V shed 5 bases and J 4 bases; nucleotides not matched to a gene: 9. CDR1 GTSNPN and CDR2 SVGIG come from the germline V gene (reference sequence).